The table lists the clone carrying this TCR beta chain with a count of one. The antigen remains unidentified. This record belongs to a study of early stage breast cancer tumors. Study-wide context: Of some 17 invasive breast tumors, about 12 were hormone receptor-positive, HER2-negative.

Measured with immunoSEQ multiplex PCR; TCRdb has only the in-frame clones, and not every one. The sample has approximately 48,000 clones; under 95% are singletons. Germline CDR1 reads SEHNR; CDR2 reads FQNEAQ (reference sequence). J was trimmed by 0 bases and V by 6 bases; bases with no gene match: 4. CDR3 length equals 15 residues. The study's findings and limits: Blood repertoires resembled normal breast more than tumor. Compared with adjacent normal breast tissue, tumors showed roughly 2.4-fold greater T cell density and higher clonality. Bulk DNA sequencing of unsorted cells missed chain pairing and markers.

Material: blood. The chain recombines TRBV7-9 with TRBJ2-1, with 8 bases identical to TRBD1. The clonotype comes from a person aged 65 to 85 with breast cancer. The CDR3 DNA reads as TGTGCCAGCAGTAAGGACAGGGCCTCCTACAATGAGCAGTTCTTC. This gives the protein CASSKDRASYNEQFF.